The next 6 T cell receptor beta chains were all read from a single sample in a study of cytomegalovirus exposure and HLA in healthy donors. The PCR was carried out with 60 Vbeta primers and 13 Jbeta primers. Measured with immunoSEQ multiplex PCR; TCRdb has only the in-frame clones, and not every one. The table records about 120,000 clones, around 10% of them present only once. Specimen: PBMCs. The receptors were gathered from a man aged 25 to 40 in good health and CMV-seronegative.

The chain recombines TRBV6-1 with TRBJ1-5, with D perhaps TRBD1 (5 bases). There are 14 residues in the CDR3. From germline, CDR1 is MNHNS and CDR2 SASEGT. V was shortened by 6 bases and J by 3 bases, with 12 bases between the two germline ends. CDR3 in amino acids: CASRTDSYNQPQHF. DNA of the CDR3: TGTGCCAGCAGGACCGACAGTTACAATCAGCCCCAGCATTTT.

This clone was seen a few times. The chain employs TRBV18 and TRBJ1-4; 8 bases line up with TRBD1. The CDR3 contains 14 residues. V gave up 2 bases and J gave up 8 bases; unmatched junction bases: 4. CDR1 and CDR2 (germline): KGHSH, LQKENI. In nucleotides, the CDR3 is TGTGCCAGCTCACCATCAGGGGGCAAGGAAAAACTGTTTTTT. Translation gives CASSPSGGKEKLFF.

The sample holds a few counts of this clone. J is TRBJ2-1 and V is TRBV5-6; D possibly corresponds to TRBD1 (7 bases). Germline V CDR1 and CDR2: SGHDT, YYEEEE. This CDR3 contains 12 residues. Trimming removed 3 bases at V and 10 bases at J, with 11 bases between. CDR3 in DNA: TGTGCCAGCAGCTCACCAGGGGGGGAGCAGTTCTTC. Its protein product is CASSSPGGEQFF.

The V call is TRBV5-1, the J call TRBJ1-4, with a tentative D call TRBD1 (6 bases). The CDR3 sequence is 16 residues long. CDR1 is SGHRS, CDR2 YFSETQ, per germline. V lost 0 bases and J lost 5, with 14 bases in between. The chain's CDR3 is CASSLGTGTPNEKLFF. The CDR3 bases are TGCGCCAGCAGCTTGGGGACCGGGACACCGAATGAAAAACTGTTTTTT.

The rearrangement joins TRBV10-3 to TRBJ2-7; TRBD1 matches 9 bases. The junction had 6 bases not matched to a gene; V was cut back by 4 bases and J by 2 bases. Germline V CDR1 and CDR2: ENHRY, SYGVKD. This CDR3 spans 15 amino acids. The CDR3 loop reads CAISGGTGYAYEQYF. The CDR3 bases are TGTGCCATCAGTGGCGGGACAGGGTATGCCTACGAGCAGTACTTC.

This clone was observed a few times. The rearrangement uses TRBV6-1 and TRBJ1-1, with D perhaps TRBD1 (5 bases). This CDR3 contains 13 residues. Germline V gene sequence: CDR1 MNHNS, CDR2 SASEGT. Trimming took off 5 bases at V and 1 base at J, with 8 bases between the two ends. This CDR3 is CASSRQRNTEAFF. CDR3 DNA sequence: TGTGCCAGCAGTAGACAGAGGAACACTGAAGCTTTCTTT.